This T cell receptor beta chain was documented in a study of blood T cell repertoires in COVID-19. This clone occurred a few times. TCRdb keeps only in-frame clones here, not all; method: immunoSEQ multiplex PCR. The sample has 300,000 to 350,000 clones; roughly nine tenths are singletons. This CDR3 region has 15 residues. CDR1 and CDR2 (germline): SGHAT, FQNNGV. The germline V and J ends were trimmed by 1 base and 7 bases, with 14 bases remaining between them. Sequenced material: PBMCs or T cells enriched from blood (not recorded which). V is TRBV11-2 and J is TRBJ1-3; D is possibly TRBD1 (5 bases). This receptor was obtained from a woman under 40 who had recovered from COVID-19. The CDR3 DNA sequence: TGTGCCAGCAGCTTAGCCCCCGGGGGGGGGAACACCATATATTTT. Residues: CASSLAPGGGNTIYF. The full variable domain, its missing parts supplied by reference TRBV11-2 and TRBJ1-3, is EAGVAQSPRYKIIEKRQSVAFWCNPISGHATLYWYQQILGQGPKLLIQFQNNGVVDDSQLPKDRFSAERLKGVDSTLKIQPAKLEDSAVYLCASSLAPGGGNTIYFGEGSWLTVV.